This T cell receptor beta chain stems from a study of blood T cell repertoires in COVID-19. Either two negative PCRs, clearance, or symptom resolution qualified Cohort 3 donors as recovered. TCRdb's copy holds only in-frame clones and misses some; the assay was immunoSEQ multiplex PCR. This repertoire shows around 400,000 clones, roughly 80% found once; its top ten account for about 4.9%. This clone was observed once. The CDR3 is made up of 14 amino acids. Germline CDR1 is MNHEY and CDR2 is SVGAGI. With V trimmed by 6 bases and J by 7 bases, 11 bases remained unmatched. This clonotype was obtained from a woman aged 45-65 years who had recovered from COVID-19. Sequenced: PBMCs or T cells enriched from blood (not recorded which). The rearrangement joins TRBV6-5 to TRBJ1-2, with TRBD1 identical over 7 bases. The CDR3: CASSGTVGGSGYTF. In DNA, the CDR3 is TGTGCCAGCAGCGGAACGGTAGGGGGCAGTGGCTACACCTTC.